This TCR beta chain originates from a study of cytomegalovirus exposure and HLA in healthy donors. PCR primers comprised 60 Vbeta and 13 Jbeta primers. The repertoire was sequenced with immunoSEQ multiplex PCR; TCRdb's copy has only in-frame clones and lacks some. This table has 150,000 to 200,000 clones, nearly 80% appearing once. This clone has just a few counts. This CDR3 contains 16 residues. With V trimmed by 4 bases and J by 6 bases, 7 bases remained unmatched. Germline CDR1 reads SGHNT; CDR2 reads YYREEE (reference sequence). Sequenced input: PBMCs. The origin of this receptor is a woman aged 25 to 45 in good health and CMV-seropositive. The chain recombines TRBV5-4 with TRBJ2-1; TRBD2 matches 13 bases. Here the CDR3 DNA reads TGTGCCAGCAGCCCGCCGGGACTAGCGGGAACCAATGAGCAGTTCTTC. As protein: CASSPPGLAGTNEQFF. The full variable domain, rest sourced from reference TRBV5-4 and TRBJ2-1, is ETGVTQSPTHLIKTRGQQVTLRCSSQSGHNTVSWYQQALGQGPQFIFQYYREEENGRGNFPPRFSGLQFPNYSSELNVNALELDDSALYLCASSPPGLAGTNEQFFGPGTRLTVL.